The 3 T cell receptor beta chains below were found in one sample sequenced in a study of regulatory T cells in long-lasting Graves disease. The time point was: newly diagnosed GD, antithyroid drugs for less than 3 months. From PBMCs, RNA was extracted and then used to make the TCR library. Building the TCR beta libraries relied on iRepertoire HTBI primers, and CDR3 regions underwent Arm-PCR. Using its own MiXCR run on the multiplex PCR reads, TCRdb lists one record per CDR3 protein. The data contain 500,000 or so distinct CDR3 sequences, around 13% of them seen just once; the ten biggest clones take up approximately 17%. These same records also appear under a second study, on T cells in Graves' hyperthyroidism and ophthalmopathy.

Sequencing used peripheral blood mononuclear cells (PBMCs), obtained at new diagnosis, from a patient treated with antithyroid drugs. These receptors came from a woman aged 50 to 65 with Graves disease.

This CDR3 is CASSERGQGNTGELFF. The CDR3 DNA is TGTGCCAGCAGTGAAAGAGGACAGGGTAACACCGGGGAGCTGTTTTTT. This chain joins TRBV2 and TRBJ2-2; TRBD1 aligns across 8 bases. The CDR3 length is 16 residues. Germline V gene data show CDR1 as SNHLY and CDR2 as FYNNEI. The V gene end was trimmed by 2 bases and the J gene end by 2 bases; junction bases not matched to a gene: 4.

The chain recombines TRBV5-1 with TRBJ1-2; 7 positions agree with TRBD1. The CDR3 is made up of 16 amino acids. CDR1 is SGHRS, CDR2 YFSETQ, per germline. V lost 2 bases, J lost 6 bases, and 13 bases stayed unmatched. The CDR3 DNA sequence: TGCGCCAGCAGCTTTACCTTGGCCGACAGGGAAAATGGCTACACCTTC. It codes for CASSFTLADRENGYTF.

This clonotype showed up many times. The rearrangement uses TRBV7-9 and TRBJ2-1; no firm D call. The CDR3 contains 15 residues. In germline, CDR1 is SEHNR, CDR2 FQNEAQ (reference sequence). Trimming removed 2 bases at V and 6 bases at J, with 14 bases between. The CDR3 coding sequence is TGTGCCAGCAGCTTAACCTCCCCCTATGGCAATGAGCAGTTCTTC. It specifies CASSLTSPYGNEQFF.